This T cell receptor beta chain comes out of a study of CD8+ T cells in alopecia areata. The CDR3 has 14 residues. CDR1 and CDR2 (germline): SQVTM, ANQGSEA. Between the trimmed V and J ends, which lost 2 bases and 5 bases, there was a span of 15 bases. Reverse transcribed after extraction, RNA yielded cDNA as the sequencing template. The assay was immunoSEQ multiplex PCR, and TCRdb's table has in-frame clones only and misses some. The table lists 120,000 to 150,000 clones, roughly 80% of them singletons. Study outcomes and limitations: Tofacitinib yielded significantly lower scalp clonality and fewer expanded CD8+ clones among the top 100. Many expanded lesional clones persisted in scalp and blood during tofacitinib treatment.

The treatment is: oral pan-JAK inhibitor, 5-10 mg twice daily. Both peripheral blood and punch biopsies of lesional scalp skin were obtained from patients who had alopecia areata. Comment on this clone: Its antigen remains unidentified.

The specimen comprised CD8+ T cells sorted from blood, sampled at week 4, from a patient treated with tofacitinib. This chain connects TRBV29-1 to TRBJ1-2; unclear D gene. This TCR came from a human donor with alopecia areata. The CDR3 DNA reads TGCAGCGTTGAACCCCCGGGTATAGGGTATGGCTACACCTTC. Its translation: CSVEPPGIGYGYTF.